This is a list of T cell receptor beta chains from one sample in a study of vaccination and CD4 T cells after COVID-19. These receptors' antigens are unknown. MiXCR, applied by TCRdb to the PCR reads, yields one record per CDR3 protein. The sample lists roughly 11,000 distinct CDR3 sequences, 35% to 55% occurring once. The sample taken for sequencing was CD4+ T cells from blood, cultured in vitro. Receptors were obtained from a human donor who had recovered from COVID-19. CDR3s include the opening cysteine and the closing phenylalanine or tryptophan. The order of the fields is clone size, V gene, J gene, CDR3 protein. Clone size appears in some rows only: once, few, many, or a class for an expanded clone.

.	TRBV19	TRBJ1-5	CASSTRQDGNQPQHF
.	TRBV5-1	TRBJ1-2	CASSLELQGPDYGYTF
.	TRBV20-1	TRBJ2-2	CSARGRQGNTGELFF
.	TRBV12-3/TRBV12-4	TRBJ1-2	CASSPRQGLYGYTF
.	TRBV2	TRBJ1-1	CASSEDGRGLKAFF
.	TRBV6-1	TRBJ2-5	CASSVTGTAKETQYF
.	TRBV7-2	TRBJ2-6	CASSNRQGGGSGANVLTF
few	TRBV19	TRBJ1-5	CASSTPQGASNQPQHF
.	TRBV5-1	TRBJ1-2	CASSTGTANYGYTF
.	TRBV5-1	TRBJ2-3	CASSLEGQGVGTDTQYF
.	TRBV20-1	TRBJ2-3	CSARVPGSFATDTQYF
.	TRBV19	TRBJ1-1	CASSIVGDTEAFF
few	TRBV7-2	TRBJ2-1	CASSGTDFYNEQFF
once	TRBV18	TRBJ1-1	CASSPRLTSTEAFF
.	TRBV7-2	TRBJ2-5	CASSLELAGETQYF
.	TRBV6-5	TRBJ2-1	CASSYSLAEINEQFF
.	TRBV7-6	TRBJ1-4	CASSWASGPNEKLFF
medium-sized	TRBV7-7	TRBJ2-5	CASSSGTGGNLETQYF
few	TRBV20-1	TRBJ1-3	CSSPDSGNTIYF
medium-sized	TRBV11-2	TRBJ2-5	CASSLVLSGTQYF
.	TRBV6-1	TRBJ2-5	CASSEPGTGSVETQYF
few	TRBV7-2	TRBJ1-5	CASSLVSRNQPQHF
.	TRBV10-3	TRBJ1-1	CAISEIIGRSTEAFF
.	TRBV19	TRBJ1-1	CASSHRGSYTEAFF
.	TRBV24-1	TRBJ2-2	CATSDTGTFTGELFF
.	TRBV7-2	TRBJ1-1	CASSPNRKGGDTEAFF
.	TRBV28	TRBJ2-7	CASSLLIYEQYF
.	TRBV5-4	TRBJ2-5	CASSLALGETQYF
few	TRBV4-1	TRBJ1-1	CASSQDNGRDRNTEAFF
few	TRBV24-1	TRBJ1-1	CATRGRGNMNTEAFF
.	TRBV19	TRBJ2-3	CASSIFGQEGTDTQYF
few	TRBV27	TRBJ1-2	CASSPRQGGYGYTF
.	TRBV19	TRBJ1-2	CASSKAGTNYGYTF
few	TRBV19	TRBJ1-5	CASSIGPYSNQPQHF
.	TRBV12-3/TRBV12-4	TRBJ2-7	CASSLDLKYGVGPYEQYF
.	TRBV11-2	TRBJ2-5	CASSLGLQETQYF
.	TRBV9	TRBJ2-3	CASSEVATGTDTQYF
few	TRBV27	TRBJ1-5	CASSFTDQPQHF
.	TRBV7-8	TRBJ2-3	CASRTGSTDTQYF
few	TRBV24-1	TRBJ1-4	CATSDFRRGSEKLFF
few	TRBV18	TRBJ1-2	CASSPTGGEGYGYTF
.	TRBV25-1	TRBJ1-5	CASSDLNQPQHF
.	TRBV7-2	TRBJ1-1	CASSLAGNTEAFF
.	TRBV12-3/TRBV12-4	TRBJ2-7	CASRLEGYEQYF
few	TRBV19	TRBJ2-2	CASSITVNTGELFF
few	TRBV20-1	TRBJ2-2	CSARDRTGRTGELFF
.	TRBV25-1	TRBJ1-2	CASSEGGNYGYTF
.	TRBV28	TRBJ2-3	CASSRQGRTDTQYF
.	TRBV11-2	.	CASSRDALGELFF
.	TRBV14	TRBJ2-7	CASSQMRGLRTTEQYF
.	TRBV24-1	TRBJ2-1	CATSDLNNEQFF
few	TRBV20-1	TRBJ2-1	CSAYPTGYSSYNEQFF